Sequencing of this T cell receptor (beta chain) was carried out in a study of PD-1 blockade in mismatch repair-deficient tumors. Generated by immunoSEQ multiplex PCR, the TCRdb table keeps only in-frame clones and is missing some. The data hold over 30,000 clones, with 75% to 90% observed a single time. Every patient had mismatch repair deficiency by PCR or immunohistochemistry. The germline V and J ends were trimmed by 5 bases and 8 bases, with 16 bases remaining between them. The germline V gene has CDR1 SGHNT and CDR2 YYREEE (reference sequence). This CDR3 region has 14 residues. The chain has TRBV5-4 and TRBJ1-4; perhaps TRBD1 as D (6 bases). The material sequenced was PBMCs, taken around 6 weeks after starting pembrolizumab. The receptor comes from an adult with mismatch repair-deficient cancer. The DNA for the CDR3 is TGTGCCAGCAGTTCCGGCGGGGGCGAGGAAAAACTGTTTTTT. It codes for CASSSGGGEEKLFF.